This T cell receptor beta chain was retrieved from a study of human T cells and chemical hapten exposure. MiXCR, applied by TCRdb to the RACE reads, yields one record per CDR3 protein. The sample includes roughly 120,000 distinct CDR3 sequences, roughly 12% of them seen just once. CDR3 length: 15 residues. The germline V and J ends were trimmed by 3 bases and 7 bases, with 16 bases remaining between them. CDR1 and CDR2 (germline): MNHNS, SASEGT. Time point of the sample: patch test 1, 2 weeks after DPC sensitization. Treatment of the sample: therapeutic diphenylcyclopropenone sensitization with weekly scalp DPC. This clonotype was picked up a small number of times.

This TCR was sampled from a woman between 45 and 65 years old with alopecia areata. Some clones in this sample may be carry-over from other donors' samples. This sample comprised whole blood, obtained in connection with sensitization to the hapten diphenylcyclopropenone (DPC). This chain uses TRBV6-1 with TRBJ2-1, with unresolved D. DNA of the CDR3: TGTGCCAGCAGTGATGTACAGCTACCCTGGAATGAGCAGTTCTTC. Its translation: CASSDVQLPWNEQFF.